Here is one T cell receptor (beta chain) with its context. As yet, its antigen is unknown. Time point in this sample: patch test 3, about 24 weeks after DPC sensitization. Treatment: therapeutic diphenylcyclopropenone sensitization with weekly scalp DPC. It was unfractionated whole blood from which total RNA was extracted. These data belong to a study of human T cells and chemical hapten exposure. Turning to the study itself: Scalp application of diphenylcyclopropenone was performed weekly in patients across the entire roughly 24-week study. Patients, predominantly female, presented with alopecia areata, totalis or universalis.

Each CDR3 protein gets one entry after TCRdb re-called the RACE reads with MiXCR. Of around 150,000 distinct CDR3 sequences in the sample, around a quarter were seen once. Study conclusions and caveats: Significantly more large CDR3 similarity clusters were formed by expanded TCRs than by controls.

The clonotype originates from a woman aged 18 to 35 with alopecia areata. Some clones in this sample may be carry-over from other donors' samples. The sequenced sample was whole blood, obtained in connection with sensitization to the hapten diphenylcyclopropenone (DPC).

The CDR3 region is CASSVGGGYTDTQYF. The CDR3 nucleotides read TGTGCCAGCAGCGTAGGCGGCGGTTACACAGATACGCAGTATTTT. V is TRBV9 and J is TRBJ2-3; D unclear. CDR1 and CDR2 (germline): SGDLS, YYNGEE. V was pared by 0 bases and J by 2 bases, with 10 bases between. This CDR3 contains 15 residues.